Below are 7 T cell receptor beta chains sequenced from a single sample in a study of Graves' ophthalmopathy and Graves' hyperthyroidism. Transcripts of RNA were the source for amplifying TCR beta CDR3 regions. First-round RT-PCR used HTBI primers; second-round multiplex PCR followed. MiXCR, run by TCRdb on the multiplex PCR reads, gives a single entry per CDR3 protein. The data show around 1,200,000 distinct CDR3 sequences, with roughly two fifths seen just once and 11% held by the top ten. Sequencing was done on a sample of peripheral blood or thyroid tissue (not recorded which). The receptor set was obtained from an adult man with Graves' hyperthyroidism.

The chain uses TRBV7-9 and TRBJ2-5; 11 positions agree with TRBD2. J lost 6 bases, V lost 5 bases, and 5 bases had no gene match. Germline V CDR1 and CDR2: SEHNR, FQNEAQ (reference sequence). The CDR3 runs to 14 residues. CDR3: CASSPTSGSQTQYF. DNA of the CDR3: TGTGCCAGCAGCCCTACTAGCGGGAGTCAGACCCAGTACTTC.

This clonotype has a count of ten or more. V is TRBV12-3 or TRBV12-4 and J is TRBJ1-1; D gene unclear. V dropped 6 bases and J dropped 1 base, with 9 bases sitting between them. The CDR3 has 13 amino acids. Here the CDR3 reads CASSFKGNTEAFF. The CDR3 coding sequence is TGTGCCAGCAGCTTTAAGGGGAACACTGAAGCTTTCTTT.

This clonotype was seen repeatedly, ten times or more. This chain uses TRBV2 with TRBJ2-2, with TRBD1 identical over 7 bases. Germline lookup yields CDR1 SNHLY and CDR2 FYNNEI. Unmatched junction bases numbered 8, after V lost 10 bases and J lost 6 bases. CDR3 length: 13 residues. The CDR3 DNA reads TGTGCCATCCGAACAGGGGTTCCCGGGGAGCTGTTTTTT. As protein: CAIRTGVPGELFF.

This chain links TRBV7-3 with TRBJ2-7; 7 positions match TRBD1. The J segment lost 3 bases and the V segment lost 5 bases, leaving 10 bases of the junction unmatched. CDR3 length equals 15 residues. CDR1 SGHTA and CDR2 FQGTGA come from the germline V gene. The CDR3 is CASSPPTGQDYEQYF. CDR3 DNA: TGTGCCAGCAGCCCCCCGACAGGGCAGGACTACGAGCAGTACTTC.

The chain joins TRBV7-2 to TRBJ1-4, with a weak D call TRBD1 (5 bases). The V end was cut by 5 bases, the J end by 6 bases, with 13 bases between. The germline CDR1 and CDR2 sequences are SGHTA and FQGNSA. The CDR3 has 14 amino acids. CDR3 nucleotides: TGTGCCAGCAGCCCCCGGGACCGTCATGAAAAACTGTTTTTT. This translates into CASSPRDRHEKLFF. The entire variable domain, with the rest obtained from reference TRBV7-2 and TRBJ1-4, is as follows: GAGVSQSPSNKVTEKGKDVELRCDPISGHTALYWYRQSLGQGLEFLIYFQGNSAPDKSGLPSDRFSAERTGGSVSTLTIQRTQQEDSAVYLCASSPRDRHEKLFFGSGTQLSVL.

This clonotype was counted between two and nine times. The chain joins TRBV15 to TRBJ1-5, with D hard to call. V was trimmed by 4 bases and J by 2 bases, leaving 12 bases between them. Looked up from germline, CDR1 is LNHNV and CDR2 is YYDKDF (reference sequence). The CDR3 is 15 amino acids. The DNA for the CDR3 is TGTGCCACCAGCACCAAAGGGTTGGGCAATCAGCCCCAGCATTTT. Its translation: CATSTKGLGNQPQHF.

Worth noting for this clonotype: Possible read error: a much larger clone is one base away. The V gene is TRBV5-1, the J gene TRBJ2-5, with D possibly TRBD2 on 5 matching bases. With 4 bases removed from V and 2 bases from J, the gap between germline ends came to 12 bases. The CDR3 runs to 14 residues. CDR1 is SGHRS and CDR2 is YFSETQ in the germline V gene. This chain's CDR3 is CASSPGPGQETQYF. The CDR3 region has the DNA TGCGCCAGCAGCCCCGGGCCGGGGCAAGAGACCCAGTACTTC.